This TCR beta chain stems from a study of blood T cells in healthy people across ages. Per individual sample, total RNA of at least 5 micrograms was extracted. A sample-barcoded 5' primer and a J-beta primer mix were used in a second PCR of roughly 7 to 11 cycles. One entry per CDR3 protein, called by TCRdb with MiXCR from the 5' RACE reads. The sample has about 780,000 distinct CDR3 sequences, roughly 46% seen once. This clonotype was counted many times. This TCR derives from a man at least 80 years old in good health. The specimen was blood.

CDR3 DNA: TGTGCCAGCACTCCCGGACTAGCCTACGAGCAGTACTTC. Its translation is CASTPGLAYEQYF. The V and J genes are TRBV28 and TRBJ2-7, with TRBD2 identical over 7 bases. The CDR3 covers 13 residues. The germline CDR1 and CDR2 sequences are MDHEN and SYDVKM. The V gene end was trimmed by 7 bases and the J gene end by 2 bases; junction bases not matched to a gene: 5.